The rows below give T cell receptor beta chains drawn from one sample of a study of CDR3 diversity in severe acne. TCRdb fed the PCR reads into MiXCR, producing one record per CDR3 protein. The data show about 90,000 distinct CDR3 sequences, 49% seen once. The sequenced material came from blood. The receptors shown here come from a male donor with severe acne vulgaris. The CDR3 runs from the conserved cysteine through the conserved F or W. Each record gives: clone size, J gene, D gene, V gene, CDR3 DNA, CDR3 protein. The D gene is left open where the match is weak. The size of a clone is reported for some rows only, either as once, few or many, or as a class for expanded clones.

clone_size: .
j_call: TRBJ2-1
d_call: .
v_call: TRBV20-1
cdr3_nt: TGCAGTGCTAGAGAAGAAGGGAGGGGGTCCTACAATGAGCAGTTCTTC
cdr3_aa: CSAREEGRGSYNEQFF

clone_size: few
j_call: TRBJ2-4
d_call: TRBD2
v_call: TRBV11-2
cdr3_nt: TGTGCCAGCAGCTTAGAAAGCGGGAGAAACATTCAGTACTTC
cdr3_aa: CASSLESGRNIQYF

clone_size: many
j_call: TRBJ2-7
d_call: TRBD1
v_call: TRBV6-1
cdr3_nt: TGTGCCAGCAGTCTGACGACAGGGGTAGTCCACGAGCAGTACTTC
cdr3_aa: CASSLTTGVVHEQYF

clone_size: .
j_call: TRBJ2-1
d_call: TRBD2
v_call: TRBV24-1
cdr3_nt: TGTGCCACCAGTGACTCCGGGACTAGCGGGAGGCAGGATGAGCAGTTCTTC
cdr3_aa: CATSDSGTSGRQDEQFF

clone_size: .
j_call: TRBJ2-7
d_call: .
v_call: TRBV9
cdr3_nt: TGTGCCAGCAGCTTGGAGGGGAGGGAGCAGTACTTC
cdr3_aa: CASSLEGREQYF

clone_size: many
j_call: TRBJ1-5
d_call: .
v_call: TRBV28
cdr3_nt: TGTGCCAGCAGTTTACGGGGACGGAAACAGCCCCAGCATTTT
cdr3_aa: CASSLRGRKQPQHF

clone_size: few
j_call: TRBJ1-5
d_call: .
v_call: TRBV6-5
cdr3_nt: TGTGCCAGCCGTAAGGGTGGTCAGCCCCAGCATTTT
cdr3_aa: CASRKGGQPQHF

clone_size: .
j_call: TRBJ1-2
d_call: .
v_call: TRBV11-2
cdr3_nt: TGTGCCAGCAGCCCGGACGGATACTATGGCTACACCTTC
cdr3_aa: CASSPDGYYGYTF

clone_size: .
j_call: TRBJ1-2
d_call: TRBD1
v_call: TRBV24-1
cdr3_nt: TGTGCCACCAGTGATGGACAGGGGAACTATGGCTACACCTTC
cdr3_aa: CATSDGQGNYGYTF

clone_size: .
j_call: TRBJ2-3
d_call: .
v_call: TRBV7-4
cdr3_nt: TGTGCCAGCAGCCAGGGAAGGGGCACAGATACGCAGTATTTT
cdr3_aa: CASSQGRGTDTQYF

clone_size: .
j_call: TRBJ1-5
d_call: .
v_call: TRBV24-1
cdr3_nt: TGTGCCACCAGTGATGCAAGCAATCAGCCCCAGCATTTT
cdr3_aa: CATSDASNQPQHF

clone_size: .
j_call: TRBJ1-1
d_call: .
v_call: TRBV10-3
cdr3_nt: TGTGCCATCAGTGACGGGGGGAACACTGAAGCTTTCTTT
cdr3_aa: CAISDGGNTEAFF

clone_size: .
j_call: TRBJ1-3
d_call: .
v_call: TRBV6-1
cdr3_nt: TGTGCCAGCAGGAAGACAGCGACTGGAAACACCATATATTTT
cdr3_aa: CASRKTATGNTIYF

clone_size: .
j_call: TRBJ1-6
d_call: .
v_call: TRBV11-1
cdr3_nt: TGTGCCAGCAGCTTAACGTTCGGGTTAGGTTCACCCCTCCACTTT
cdr3_aa: CASSLTFGLGSPLHF

clone_size: few
j_call: TRBJ1-1
d_call: .
v_call: TRBV6-5
cdr3_nt: TGTGCCAGCAGTAAAAGACAGAACACTGAAGCTTTCTTT
cdr3_aa: CASSKRQNTEAFF

clone_size: once
j_call: TRBJ2-3
d_call: .
v_call: TRBV7-9
cdr3_nt: TGTGCCAGCAGCTTTTTTCAGGGCACAGATACGCAGTATTTT
cdr3_aa: CASSFFQGTDTQYF

clone_size: .
j_call: TRBJ1-3
d_call: .
v_call: TRBV20-1
cdr3_nt: TGCAGTGCTACAGGGGATGGGAAGGGAAACACCACATATTTT
cdr3_aa: CSATGDGKGNTTYF

clone_size: .
j_call: TRBJ2-7
d_call: TRBD2
v_call: TRBV12-3/TRBV12-4
cdr3_nt: TGTGCCAGCAGTGCCCCGGGACTAGCTTACGAGCAGTACTTC
cdr3_aa: CASSAPGLAYEQYF

clone_size: many
j_call: TRBJ2-3
d_call: .
v_call: TRBV2
cdr3_nt: TGTGCCAGCAGTCGGACAGTTAGCACAGATACGCAGTATTTT
cdr3_aa: CASSRTVSTDTQYF

clone_size: medium-sized
j_call: TRBJ2-7
d_call: .
v_call: TRBV4-3
cdr3_nt: TGCGCCAGCAGCCAAACGGACAGCTACGAGCAGTACTTC
cdr3_aa: CASSQTDSYEQYF

clone_size: few
j_call: TRBJ2-5
d_call: TRBD1
v_call: TRBV7-8
cdr3_nt: TGTGCCAGCAGCAGAGCCGACAGGGACCAAGAGACCCAGTACTTC
cdr3_aa: CASSRADRDQETQYF

clone_size: .
j_call: TRBJ2-6
d_call: .
v_call: TRBV29-1
cdr3_nt: TGCAGCGTTGACGAAAGACCAATCCGGGCTGGGGCCAACGTCCTGACTTTC
cdr3_aa: CSVDERPIRAGANVLTF

clone_size: .
j_call: TRBJ2-3
d_call: .
v_call: TRBV20-1
cdr3_nt: TGCAGTGCTAGAGGGGGAGTAATGGGCTACAATGAGCAGTATTTT
cdr3_aa: CSARGGVMGYNEQYF

clone_size: many
j_call: TRBJ2-2
d_call: TRBD1
v_call: TRBV2
cdr3_nt: TGTGCCAGCAGAGACAGGGGGCCCACCGGGGAGCTGTTTTTT
cdr3_aa: CASRDRGPTGELFF